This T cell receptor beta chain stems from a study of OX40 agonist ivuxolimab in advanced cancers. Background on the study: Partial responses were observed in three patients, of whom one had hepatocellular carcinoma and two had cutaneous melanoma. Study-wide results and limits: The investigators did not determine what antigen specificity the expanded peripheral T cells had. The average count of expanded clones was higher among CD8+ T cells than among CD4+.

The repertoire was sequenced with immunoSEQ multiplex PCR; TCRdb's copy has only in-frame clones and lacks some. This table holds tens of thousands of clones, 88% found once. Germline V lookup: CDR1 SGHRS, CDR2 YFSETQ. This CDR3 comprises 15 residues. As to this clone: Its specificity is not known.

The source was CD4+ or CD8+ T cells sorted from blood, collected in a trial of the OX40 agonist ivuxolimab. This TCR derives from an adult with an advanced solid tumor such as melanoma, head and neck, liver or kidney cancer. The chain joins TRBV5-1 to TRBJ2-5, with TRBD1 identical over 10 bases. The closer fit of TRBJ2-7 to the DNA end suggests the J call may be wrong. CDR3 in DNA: TGCGCCAGCAGCTACCAACGGGACAGGGGCTACGAGCAGTACTTC. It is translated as CASSYQRDRGYEQYF.